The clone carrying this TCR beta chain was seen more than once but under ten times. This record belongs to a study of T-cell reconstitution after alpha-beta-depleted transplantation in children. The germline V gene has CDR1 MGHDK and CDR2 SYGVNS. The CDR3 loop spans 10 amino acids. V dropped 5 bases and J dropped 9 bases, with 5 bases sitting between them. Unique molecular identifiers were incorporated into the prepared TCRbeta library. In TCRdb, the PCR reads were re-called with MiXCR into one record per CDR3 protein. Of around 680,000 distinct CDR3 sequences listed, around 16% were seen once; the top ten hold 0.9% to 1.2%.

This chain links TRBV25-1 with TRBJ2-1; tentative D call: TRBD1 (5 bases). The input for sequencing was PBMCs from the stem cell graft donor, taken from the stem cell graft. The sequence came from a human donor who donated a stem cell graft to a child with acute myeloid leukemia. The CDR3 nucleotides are TGTGCCAGCAGTCAGGGTGAGCAGTTCTTC. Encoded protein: CASSQGEQFF. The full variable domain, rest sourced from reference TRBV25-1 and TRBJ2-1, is EADIYQTPRYLVIGTGKKITLECSQTMGHDKMYWYQQDPGMELHLIHYSYGVNSTEKGDLSSESTVSRIRTEHFPLTLESARPSHTSQYLCASSQGEQFFGPGTRLTVL.